This TCR beta chain was recorded in a study of CD8 T cells in ankylosing spondylitis. Study outcomes and limitations: In peripheral blood, disease-linked CD8+ clones occurred at relatively low frequencies. Disease-linked clones reportedly concentrated significantly in matched ankylosing spondylitis synovial fluid.

Unmatched junction bases numbered 2, after V lost 5 bases and J lost 3 bases. In germline, CDR1 is DFQATT, CDR2 SNEGSKA (reference sequence). The CDR3 length is 13 residues. A note on this clonotype: The antigen remains unidentified.

By quantitative 5'-RACE with molecular barcodes, the TCR beta libraries were made. MiXCR, applied by TCRdb to the 5' RACE reads, yields one record per CDR3 protein. Here the sample spans some 180,000 distinct CDR3 sequences, about 20% being singletons. The chain has TRBV20-1 and TRBJ1-5; 9 nucleotides align to TRBD1. Material: blood, either unsorted or a sorted T cell fraction (not recorded which). The origin of this receptor is a male donor aged 10 to 30 with ankylosing spondylitis or in good health (not recorded which). CDR3 DNA: TGCAGTGCTGGGACAGGGAACAATCAGCCCCAGCATTTT. This encodes CSAGTGNNQPQHF.